This TCR beta chain was retrieved from a study of blood T cells in healthy people across ages. Overall study results and limits: Considered underestimates were the diversity estimates obtained from one million T cells.

Trimming cost V 3 bases and J 4 bases, with 18 bases left between them. This CDR3 spans 16 amino acids. Germline V gene lookup returns CDR1 MGHRA and CDR2 YSYEKL. It was with a sample-barcoded 5' primer and a J-beta primer mix that a second PCR of about 6 to 12 cycles was run. Per-sample output comprised a minimum of 2.5 million paired-end reads containing CDR3. Using its own MiXCR run on the 5' RACE reads, TCRdb lists one record per CDR3 protein. The sample has under 2 million distinct CDR3 sequences, roughly 32% seen once; the top ten hold about 11%. Total RNA, at least 5.5 micrograms per sample, was extracted from PBMCs. This clonotype was seen a few times. Its antigen is not identified.

This chain joins TRBV4-1 and TRBJ1-2; D unresolved. This sequence was found in a woman aged 30 to 39 in good health. Specimen: blood. CDR3 nucleotide sequence: TGCGCCAGCAGCCACGGAGTAGCACAGACCACCTATGGCTACACCTTC. This sequence encodes CASSHGVAQTTYGYTF.